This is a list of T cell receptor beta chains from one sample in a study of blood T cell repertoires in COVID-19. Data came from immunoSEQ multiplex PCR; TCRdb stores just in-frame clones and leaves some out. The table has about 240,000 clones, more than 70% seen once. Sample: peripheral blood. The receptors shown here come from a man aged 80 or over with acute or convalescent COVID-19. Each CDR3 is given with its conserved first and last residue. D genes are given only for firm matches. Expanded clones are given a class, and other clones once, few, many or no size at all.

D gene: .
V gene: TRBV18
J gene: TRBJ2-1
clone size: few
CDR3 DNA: TGTGCCAGCCCGAGTCCTCATGGGCAGTTCTTC
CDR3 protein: CASPSPHGQFF

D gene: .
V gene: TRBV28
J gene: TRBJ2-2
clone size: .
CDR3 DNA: TGTGCCAGCAGCTATAGTTACAGGGCCGGCGGGGAGCTGTTTTTT
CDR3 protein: CASSYSYRAGGELFF

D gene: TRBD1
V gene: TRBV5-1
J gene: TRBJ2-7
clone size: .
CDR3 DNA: TGCGCCAGCAGCTTCATGCCGGGACAGAACTACGAGCAGTACTTC
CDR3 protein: CASSFMPGQNYEQYF

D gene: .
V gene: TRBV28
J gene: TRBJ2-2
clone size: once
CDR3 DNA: TGTGCCAGCGACAGATCCACCGGGGAGCTGTTTTTT
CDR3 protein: CASDRSTGELFF

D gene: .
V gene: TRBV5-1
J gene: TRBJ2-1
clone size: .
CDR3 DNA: TGCGCCAGCAGCTCTCCTCGACAGTATAACAATGAGCAGTTCTTC
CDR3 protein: CASSSPRQYNNEQFF

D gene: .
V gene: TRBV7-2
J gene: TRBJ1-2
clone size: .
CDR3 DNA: TGTGCCAGCAGCTTAGATTGGGGTGGGACTGGAGGCTACACCTTC
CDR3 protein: CASSLDWGGTGGYTF

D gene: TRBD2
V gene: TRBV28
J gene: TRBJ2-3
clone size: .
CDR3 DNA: TGTGCCAGCAGTTCATGGGCTAGCGGGGGCACAGATACGCAGTATTTT
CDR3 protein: CASSSWASGGTDTQYF

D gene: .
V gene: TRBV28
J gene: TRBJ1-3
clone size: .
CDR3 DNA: TGTGCCAGCAGTTCGACAGGTATCGGAAACACCATATATTTT
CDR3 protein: CASSSTGIGNTIYF

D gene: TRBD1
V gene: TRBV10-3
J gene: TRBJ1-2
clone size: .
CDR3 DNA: TGTGCCATCAAGGGACAGGATGATCATGGCTACACCTTC
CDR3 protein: CAIKGQDDHGYTF

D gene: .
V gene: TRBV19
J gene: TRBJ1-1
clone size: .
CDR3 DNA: TGTGCCAGTAGTGTCATCAGGGGTACCAAGGGCACTGAAGCTTTCTTT
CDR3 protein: CASSVIRGTKGTEAFF

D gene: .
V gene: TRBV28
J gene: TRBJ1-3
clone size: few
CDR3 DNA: TGTGCCAGCAGTTCCATAAACACCATATATTTT
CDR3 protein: CASSSINTIYF

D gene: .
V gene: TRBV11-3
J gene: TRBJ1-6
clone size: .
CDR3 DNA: TGTGCCAGCAGCTTGCGATCGTATAATTCACCCCTCCACTTT
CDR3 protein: CASSLRSYNSPLHF

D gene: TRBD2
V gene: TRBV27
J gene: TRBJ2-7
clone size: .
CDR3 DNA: TGTGCCAGCAGTAGGATAGGCCGGGGGGGGGAGCAGTACTTC
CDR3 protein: CASSRIGRGGEQYF

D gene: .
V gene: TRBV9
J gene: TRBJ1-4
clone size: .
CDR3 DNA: TGTGCCAGCAGCGTAGGCGGGGGCTATGGCGAATTAAGTGAAAAACTGTTTTTT
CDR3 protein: CASSVGGGYGELSEKLFF

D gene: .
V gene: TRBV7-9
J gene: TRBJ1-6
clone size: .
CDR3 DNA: TGTGCCAGCAGCTTAGGGGCAGGGGCCGGTAATTCACCCCTCCACTTT
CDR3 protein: CASSLGAGAGNSPLHF

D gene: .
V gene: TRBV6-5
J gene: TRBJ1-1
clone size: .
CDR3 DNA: TGTGCCAGCAGCCAAGGACGGGGGACTGAAGCTTTCTTT
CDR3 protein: CASSQGRGTEAFF

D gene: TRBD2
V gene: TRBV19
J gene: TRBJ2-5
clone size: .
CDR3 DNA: TGTGCCAGTAGTTCTGCTGGGACTAGCGGGGGAAGAGAGACCCAGTACTTC
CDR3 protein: CASSSAGTSGGRETQYF

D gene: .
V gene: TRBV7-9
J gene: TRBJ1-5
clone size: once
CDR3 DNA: TGTGCCAGCAGCTTAAGTGGCGGGGGCCGCCCAGGGCCCCAGCATTTT
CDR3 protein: CASSLSGGGRPGPQHF

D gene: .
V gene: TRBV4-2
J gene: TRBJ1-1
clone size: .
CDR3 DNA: TGTGCCAGCAGCCCCCCAGCGTTGAACACTGAAGCTTTCTTT
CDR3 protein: CASSPPALNTEAFF

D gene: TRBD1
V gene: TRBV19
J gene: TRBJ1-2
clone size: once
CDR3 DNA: TGTGCCAGTAGTATACGATCCGGGACAGGCCATGGCTACACCTTC
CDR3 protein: CASSIRSGTGHGYTF

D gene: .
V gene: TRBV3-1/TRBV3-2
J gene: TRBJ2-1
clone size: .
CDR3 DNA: TGTGCCAGCAGCCAAGGGGCTTATTCTTACAATGAGCAGTTCTTC
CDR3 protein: CASSQGAYSYNEQFF

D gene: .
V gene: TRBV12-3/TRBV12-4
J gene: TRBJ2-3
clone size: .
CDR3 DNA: TGTGCCAGCAGTTCGGGGAGCACAGATACGCAGTATTTT
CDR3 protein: CASSSGSTDTQYF

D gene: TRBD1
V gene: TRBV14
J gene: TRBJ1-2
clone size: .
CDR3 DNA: TGTGCCAGCAGCCAAGTGCGGGCAGGGGGCGACTATGGCTACACCTTC
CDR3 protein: CASSQVRAGGDYGYTF

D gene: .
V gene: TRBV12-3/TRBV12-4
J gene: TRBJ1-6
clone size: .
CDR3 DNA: TGTGCCAGCGCACGTAACCTCGGTTCACCCCTCCACTTT
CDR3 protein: CASARNLGSPLHF

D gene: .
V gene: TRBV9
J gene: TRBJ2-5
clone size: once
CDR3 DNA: TGTGCCAGCAGCGGCCCCACAGGGCGCGAGACCCAGTACTTC
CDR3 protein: CASSGPTGRETQYF

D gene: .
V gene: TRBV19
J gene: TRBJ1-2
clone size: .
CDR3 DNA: TGTGCCAGTAGTATTAGTCCGACAGCTAACTATGGCTACACCTTC
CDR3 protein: CASSISPTANYGYTF